This TCR beta chain was observed in a study of cytomegalovirus exposure and HLA in healthy donors. This clone was detected once. The CDR3 is made up of 13 amino acids. The germline V gene encodes CDR1 KGHSH and CDR2 LQKENI. V dropped 2 bases and J dropped 8; count of bases not matched to a gene: 1. Amplification used 60 Vbeta primers and 13 Jbeta primers. The repertoire was sequenced with immunoSEQ multiplex PCR; TCRdb's copy has only in-frame clones and lacks some. The sample records around 120,000 clones, about 76% being singletons. J is TRBJ1-4 and V is TRBV18, with 8 bases lining up with TRBD1. This sequence was found in a man in his 60s in good health and CMV-seropositive. The sequencing sample was made of PBMCs. The CDR3 bases are TGTGCCAGCTCACCAGACAGGGGAGAAAAACTGTTTTTT. Translated, it gives CASSPDRGEKLFF.